The sequence of this T cell receptor beta chain was determined in a study of human T cells and chemical hapten exposure. Study-level findings and limits: Unchanged with DPC sensitization were TCRs above 1 in 1000 frequency.

Time point denoted: healthy volunteer bleed at 2 weeks. RNA extraction used unfractionated whole blood as the source of total RNA. This clonotype was seen ten or more times. The antigen is undetermined. Germline CDR1 reads DFQATT; CDR2 reads SNEGSKA (reference sequence). The V end was cut by 5 bases, the J end by 7 bases, with 7 bases between. The CDR3 is 10 residues long. TCRdb re-analysed the RACE reads in MiXCR, keeping a single row per CDR3 protein. Of tens of thousands of distinct CDR3 sequences listed, approximately 10% are singletons. The V call is TRBV20-1, the J call TRBJ2-3; D is ambiguous. This TCR was sampled from a female donor in good health. Some clones in this sample may be carry-over from other donors' samples. Sequences were obtained from whole blood. CDR3 nucleotide sequence: TGCAGTGCTGATGGGAATACGCAGTATTTT. It encodes CSADGNTQYF.